This T cell receptor (beta chain) originates from a study of blood T cell repertoires in COVID-19. Overall study context: Samples representing acute and convalescent COVID-19 were sourced from the United States, Italy and Spain.

The germline V gene has CDR1 SGHDT and CDR2 YYEEEE. The CDR3 spans 13 residues. The J segment lost 7 bases and the V segment lost 4 bases, leaving 6 bases of the junction unmatched. Per the authors' pipeline: Quantification of nucleated cells was approximated via reference gene primer amplification. The protocol was immunoSEQ multiplex PCR, while the TCRdb copy is restricted to in-frame clones and leaves out a portion. For V, J and clone size, that table is used; D and trimming come from the DNA. Counted here are 55,000 to 75,000 clones, over 70% occurring once; the ten biggest clones make up less than 40%.

The sample comprised peripheral blood. V and J are TRBV5-6 and TRBJ2-3; 7 bases agree with TRBD1. The source of this sequence is a woman in her sixties or seventies with acute or convalescent COVID-19. Written as DNA, the CDR3 is TGTGCCAGCAGCGTTGACAGGGCTCATACGCAGTATTTT. It translates to CASSVDRAHTQYF. The whole variable domain, filled in from reference TRBV5-6 and TRBJ2-3, reads DAGVTQSPTHLIKTRGQQVTLRCSPKSGHDTVSWYQQALGQGPQFIFQYYEEEERQRGNFPDRFSGHQFPNYSSELNVNALLLGDSALYLCASSVDRAHTQYFGPGTRLTVL.